What follows are 10 T cell receptor beta chains derived from one specimen sequenced in a study of cytomegalovirus exposure and HLA in healthy donors. A multiplex PCR was run with 60 Vbeta primers and 13 Jbeta primers. Sequencing used immunoSEQ multiplex PCR; TCRdb keeps in-frame clones, though not all of them. The table includes about 130,000 clones, roughly 77% detected once. The sequenced sample consisted of PBMCs. The receptors shown here come from a man aged 25-45 years in good health and CMV-seronegative.

This rearrangement joins TRBV27 to TRBJ1-3; no definite D call. The CDR3 is 15 residues long. The germline CDR1 and CDR2 sequences are MNHEY and SMNVEV (reference sequence). Trimming took off 3 bases at V and 4 bases at J, with 13 bases between the two ends. CDR3 coding DNA: TGTGCCAGCAGTTTCTCAGGTTCTTCGGGAAACACCATATATTTT. Translated, it gives CASSFSGSSGNTIYF.

The rearrangement links TRBV5-1 to TRBJ2-7, with D maybe TRBD2 (5 bases). The V end lost 4 bases, the J end lost 2 bases, and 10 bases lay between the germline ends. CDR1 and CDR2 from the germline V gene are SGHRS and YFSETQ. The length of the CDR3 is 13 residues. CDR3 bases: TGCGCCAGCAGCCTGACTAACACCTACGAGCAGTACTTC. Encoded protein: CASSLTNTYEQYF. The entire variable domain, with the rest obtained from reference TRBV5-1 and TRBJ2-7, is as follows: KAGVTQTPRYLIKTRGQQVTLSCSPISGHRSVSWYQQTPGQGLQFLFEYFSETQRNKGNFPGRFSGRQFSNSRSEMNVSTLELGDSALYLCASSLTNTYEQYFGPGTRLTVT.

In its sample, this clone was seen once. CDR3 sequence reads: CASSIYSGSSYNEQFF. CDR3 in DNA: TGTGCCAGCAGTATATATAGCGGGAGCTCCTACAATGAGCAGTTCTTC. The chain is built from TRBV27 and TRBJ2-1, with 9 bases identical to TRBD2. The germline CDR1 and CDR2 sequences are MNHEY and SMNVEV (reference sequence). V shed 5 bases, J shed 0 bases, and the junction held 5 bases outside the gene matches. The length of the CDR3 is 16 residues.

The chain uses TRBV6-1 and TRBJ2-7; D is perhaps TRBD1 (5 bases). The CDR3 has 15 residues. Trimming shortened V by 3 bases and J by 2 bases, and 14 bases separated the two germline ends. Germline-derived CDR1 and CDR2 are MNHNS and SASEGT. CDR3 loop: CASSDRGQGPYEQYF. The CDR3 DNA is TGTGCCAGCAGTGATAGGGGCCAGGGCCCCTACGAGCAGTACTTC.

The rearrangement links TRBV4-1 to TRBJ1-2; 9 nucleotides align to TRBD1. The germline gives CDR1 MGHRA, CDR2 YSYEKL. Trimming at V came to 0 bases and at J to 4 bases, leaving 3 bases not matched to a gene. This CDR3 has 15 amino acids. CDR3 in DNA: TGCGCCAGCAGCCAAGAAGACAGGGGGGGCTATGGCTACACCTTC. This gives the protein CASSQEDRGGYGYTF.

CDR3 in amino acids: CASSDRGLIAEQYF. DNA of the CDR3: TGTGCCAGCAGTGATAGGGGTCTTATAGCCGAGCAGTACTTC. The chain has TRBV6-1 and TRBJ2-7; a possible D gene is TRBD1 (5 bases). V was pared by 3 bases and J by 6 bases, with 15 bases between. This CDR3 contains 14 residues. Germline lookup yields CDR1 MNHNS and CDR2 SASEGT.

The gene calls are TRBV5-6 and TRBJ2-7; maybe TRBD1 (6 bases). The length of the CDR3 is 13 residues. CDR1 is SGHDT, CDR2 YYEEEE, per germline. V was shortened by 4 bases and J by 3 bases, with 11 bases between the two germline ends. The CDR3 sequence is CASSLGQLYEQYF. CDR3 nucleotides: TGTGCCAGCAGCCTAGGACAGCTCTACGAGCAGTACTTC.

The J gene is TRBJ2-2, the V gene TRBV7-9; 9 bases line up with TRBD2. Trimming at V came to 1 base and at J to 5 bases, leaving 5 bases not matched to a gene. Germline V gene sequence: CDR1 SEHNR, CDR2 FQNEAQ (reference sequence). The CDR3 has 16 amino acids. For the CDR3, the DNA is TGTGCCAGCAGCTTAGGAGTAGCGGGAGAGACCGGGGAGCTGTTTTTT. This sequence encodes CASSLGVAGETGELFF.

The genes are TRBV7-9 and TRBJ2-7, with a possible D match to TRBD1 (6 bases). This CDR3 is built from 13 residues. Germline CDR1 and CDR2: SEHNR and FQNEAQ (reference sequence). Trimming pared 5 bases from V and 3 bases from J, leaving 11 bases between. This CDR3 reads CASSLGTNYEQYF. CDR3 bases: TGTGCCAGCAGCCTTGGGACAAACTACGAGCAGTACTTC.

This clone came up once. This rearrangement joins TRBV28 to TRBJ2-5; TRBD1 matches at 7 bases. The CDR3 length is 14 residues. V was clipped by 2 bases and J by 5 bases; unmatched bases: 5. Germline assignment: CDR1 MDHEN and CDR2 SYDVKM. CDR3 sequence: CASSLPGGRETQYF. The CDR3 nucleotides read TGTGCCAGCAGTTTACCAGGGGGTCGGGAGACCCAGTACTTC.